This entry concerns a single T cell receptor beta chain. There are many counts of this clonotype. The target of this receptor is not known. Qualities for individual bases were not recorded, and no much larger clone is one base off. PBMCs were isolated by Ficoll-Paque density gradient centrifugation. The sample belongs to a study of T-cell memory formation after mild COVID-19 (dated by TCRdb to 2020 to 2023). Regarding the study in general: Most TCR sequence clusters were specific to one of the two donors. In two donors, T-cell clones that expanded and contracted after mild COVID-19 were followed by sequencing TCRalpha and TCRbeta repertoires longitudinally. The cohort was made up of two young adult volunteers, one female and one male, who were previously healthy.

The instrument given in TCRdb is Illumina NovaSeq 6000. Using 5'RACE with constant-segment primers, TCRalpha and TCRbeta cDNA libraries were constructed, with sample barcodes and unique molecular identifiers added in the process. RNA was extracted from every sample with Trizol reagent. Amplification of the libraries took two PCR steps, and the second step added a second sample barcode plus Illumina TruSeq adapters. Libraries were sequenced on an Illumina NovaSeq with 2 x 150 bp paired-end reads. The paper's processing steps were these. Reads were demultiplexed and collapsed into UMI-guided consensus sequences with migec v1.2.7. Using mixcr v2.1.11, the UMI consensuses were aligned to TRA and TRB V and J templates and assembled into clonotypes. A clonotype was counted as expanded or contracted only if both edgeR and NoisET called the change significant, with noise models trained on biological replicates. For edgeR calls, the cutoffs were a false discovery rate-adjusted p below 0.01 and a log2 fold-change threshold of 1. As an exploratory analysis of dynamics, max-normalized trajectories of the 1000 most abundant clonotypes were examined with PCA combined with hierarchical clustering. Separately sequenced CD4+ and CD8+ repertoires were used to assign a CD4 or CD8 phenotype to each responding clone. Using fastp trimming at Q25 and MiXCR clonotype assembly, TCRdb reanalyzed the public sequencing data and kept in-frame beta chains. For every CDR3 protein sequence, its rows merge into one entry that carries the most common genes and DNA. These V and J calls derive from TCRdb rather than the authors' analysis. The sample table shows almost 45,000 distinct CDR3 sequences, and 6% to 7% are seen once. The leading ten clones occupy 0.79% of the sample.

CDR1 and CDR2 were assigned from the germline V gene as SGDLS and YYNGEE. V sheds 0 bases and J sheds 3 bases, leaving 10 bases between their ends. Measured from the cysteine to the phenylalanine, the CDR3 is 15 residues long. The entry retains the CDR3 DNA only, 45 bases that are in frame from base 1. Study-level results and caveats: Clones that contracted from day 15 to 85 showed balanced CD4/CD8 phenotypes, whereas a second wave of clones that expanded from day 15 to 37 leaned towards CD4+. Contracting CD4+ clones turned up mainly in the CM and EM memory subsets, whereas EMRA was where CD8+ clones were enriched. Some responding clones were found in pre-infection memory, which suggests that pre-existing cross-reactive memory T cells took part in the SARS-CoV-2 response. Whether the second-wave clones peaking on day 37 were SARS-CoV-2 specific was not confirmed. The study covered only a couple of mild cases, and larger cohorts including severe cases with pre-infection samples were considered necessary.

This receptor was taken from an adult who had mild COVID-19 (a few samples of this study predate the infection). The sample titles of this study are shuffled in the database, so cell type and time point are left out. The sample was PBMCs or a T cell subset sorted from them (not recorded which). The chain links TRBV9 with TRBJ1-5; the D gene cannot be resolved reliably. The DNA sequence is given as TGTGCCAGCAGCGTAGACGGGTTCTTCAATCAGCCCCAGCATTTT. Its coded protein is CASSVDGFFNQPQHF.